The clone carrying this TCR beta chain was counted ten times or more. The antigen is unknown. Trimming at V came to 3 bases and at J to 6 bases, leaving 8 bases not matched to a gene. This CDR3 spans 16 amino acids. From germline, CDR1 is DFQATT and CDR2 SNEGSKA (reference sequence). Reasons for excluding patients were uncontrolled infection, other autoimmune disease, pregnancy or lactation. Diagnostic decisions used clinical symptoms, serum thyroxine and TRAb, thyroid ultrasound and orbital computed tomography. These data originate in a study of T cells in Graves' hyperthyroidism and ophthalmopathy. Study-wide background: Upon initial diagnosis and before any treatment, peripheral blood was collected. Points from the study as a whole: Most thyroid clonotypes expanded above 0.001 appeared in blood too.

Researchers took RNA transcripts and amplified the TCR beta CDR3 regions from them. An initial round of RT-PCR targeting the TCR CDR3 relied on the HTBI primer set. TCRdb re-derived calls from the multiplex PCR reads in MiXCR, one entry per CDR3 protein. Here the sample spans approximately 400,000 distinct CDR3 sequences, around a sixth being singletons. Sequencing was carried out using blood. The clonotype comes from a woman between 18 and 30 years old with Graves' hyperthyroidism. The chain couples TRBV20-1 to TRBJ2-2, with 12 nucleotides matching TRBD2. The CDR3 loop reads CSASPASGRGPGELFF. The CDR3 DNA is TGCAGTGCTAGCCCCGCTAGCGGGAGGGGTCCCGGGGAGCTGTTTTTT.